A single sample is the source of the 27 T cell receptor beta chains below, sequenced in a study of T cells in Graves' hyperthyroidism and ophthalmopathy. RNA transcripts yielded amplified TCR beta CDR3 regions. The TCR CDR3 first-round RT-PCR relied on the HTBI primer set. TCRdb recomputed calls from the multiplex PCR reads with MiXCR, one row per CDR3 protein. The repertoire includes around 600,000 distinct CDR3 sequences, about 14% of them detected once, and about an eighth sits in the top ten. The sequencing input was blood. These receptors were collected from a woman aged 50 to 65 with Graves' ophthalmopathy.

Only a few counts were recorded for this clonotype. A clone one base away is much larger, so this may be a read error. The chain is built from TRBV7-2 and TRBJ1-4; D remains ambiguous. The CDR3 extends over 13 amino acids. In germline, CDR1 is SGHTA, CDR2 FQGNSA. Between the trimmed V and J ends, which lost 7 bases and 8 bases, there was a span of 14 bases. The CDR3 DNA is TGTGCCAGCAACCCCAGCCTGGGCGAAAAACTGTTTTTT. This sequence encodes CASNPSLGEKLFF.

This clonotype appeared many times. This chain uses TRBV28 with TRBJ1-5; 9 positions match TRBD1. Per the germline V gene, CDR1 is MDHEN and CDR2 is SYDVKM. The CDR3 contains 17 residues. Unmatched junction bases numbered 10, after V lost 1 base and J lost 6 bases. CDR3 sequence (DNA): TGTGCCAGCAGTTTATACGGTGGACAGGGGTTAGGTCAGCCCCAGCATTTT. Translated: CASSLYGGQGLGQPQHF. Full variable domain (missing parts from reference TRBV28 and TRBJ1-5): DVKVTQSSRYLVKRTGEKVFLECVQDMDHENMFWYRQDPGLGLRLIYFSYDVKMKEKGDIPEGYSVSREKKERFSLILESASTNQTSMYLCASSLYGGQGLGQPQHFGDGTRLSIL.

This clonotype occurred once. This could be a read error, since a much larger clone is one nucleotide away. This CDR3 is CASNSRDGLMNTEAFF. CDR3 DNA sequence: TGCGCCAGCAACTCACGGGACGGCCTTATGAACACTGAAGCTTTCTTT. The V gene is TRBV5-1, the J gene TRBJ1-1; TRBD1 is a possible D gene (5 bases). Germline assignment: CDR1 SGHRS and CDR2 YFSETQ. The CDR3 contains 16 residues. The ends were cut back, 6 bases at V and 0 bases at J, with 18 bases in the middle. The full variable domain, completed using reference TRBV5-1 and TRBJ1-1, is KAGVTQTPRYLIKTRGQQVTLSCSPISGHRSVSWYQQTPGQGLQFLFEYFSETQRNKGNFPGRFSGRQFSNSRSEMNVSTLELGDSALYLCASNSRDGLMNTEAFFGQGTRLTVV.

V gene TRBV7-2 combines with J gene TRBJ1-5; D gene unclear. Germline CDR1 SGHTA, CDR2 FQGNSA. The CDR3 contains 12 residues. The V end lost 5 bases, the J end lost 5 bases, and 7 bases lay between the germline ends. Written as DNA, the CDR3 is TGTGCCAGCAGCCGGACCGATCAGCCCCAGCATTTT. Translation: CASSRTDQPQHF.

This clonotype has ten or more counts. The chain carries TRBV3-1 and TRBJ1-1, with 7 bases aligning to TRBD1. CDR3 size: 13 residues. Germline CDR1 and CDR2: LGHDT and YNNKEL (reference sequence). With V trimmed by 3 bases and J by 7 bases, 5 bases remained unmatched. The CDR3 DNA is TGTGCCAGCAGCCAGGGACAGTATGATGAAGCTTTCTTT. Translation: CASSQGQYDEAFF. Full variable domain (missing parts from reference TRBV3-1 and TRBJ1-1): DTAVSQTPKYLVTQMGNDKSIKCEQNLGHDTMYWYKQDSKKFLKIMFSYNNKELIINETVPNRFSPKSPDKAHLNLHINSLELGDSAVYFCASSQGQYDEAFFGQGTRLTVV.

The chain has TRBV29-1 and TRBJ2-7; D gene unclear. Trimming left V 5 bases short and J 3 bases short, with 20 bases between. The CDR3 consists of 15 residues. Germline V gene data show CDR1 as SQVTM and CDR2 as ANQGSEA. The chain's CDR3 is CSVSGPPSDLYEQYF. The DNA for the CDR3 is TGCAGCGTTTCTGGTCCTCCTAGTGACCTCTACGAGCAGTACTTC.

Only a few counts were recorded for this clonotype. A read error may explain this, as a much larger clone is one base away. The chain joins TRBV20-1 to TRBJ1-1; tentative D call: TRBD1 (5 bases). Trimming took 1 base from V and 3 from J, leaving 15 bases between them. CDR1 DFQATT and CDR2 SNEGSKA come from the germline V gene (reference sequence). This CDR3 region has 15 residues. CDR3 nucleotides: TGCAGTGCTAGAGTACACCGGGGCGGCGACACTGAAGCTTTCTTT. Its protein is CSARVHRGGDTEAFF.

In this sample, this clonotype turned up many times. The chain recombines TRBV20-1 with TRBJ1-1; D is undetermined. The germline V gene has CDR1 DFQATT and CDR2 SNEGSKA (reference sequence). This CDR3 is built from 16 residues. The V end lost 0 bases, the J end lost 1 base, and 15 bases lay between the germline ends. CDR3 nucleotides: TGCAGTGCTAGAGATCGAGGAGGCTTACGGAACACTGAAGCTTTCTTT. Protein: CSARDRGGLRNTEAFF.

This clonotype was seen repeatedly, ten times or more. J is TRBJ2-6 and V is TRBV20-1; D not certain. The CDR3 runs to 13 residues. The V and J ends lost 3 bases and 6 bases respectively, with 9 bases between them. Germline V gene data show CDR1 as DFQATT and CDR2 as SNEGSKA (reference sequence). DNA for the CDR3: TGCAGTGCTAGGAGAATGACGGCCAACGTCCTGACTTTC. Protein sequence: CSARRMTANVLTF.

This clonotype was found many times. The V and J genes are TRBV20-1 and TRBJ2-5; 10 bases match TRBD1. This CDR3 region has 20 residues. Germline V gives CDR1 DFQATT, CDR2 SNEGSKA (reference sequence). Germline trimming cut 0 bases from V and 3 bases from J; bases unmatched to any gene: 19. CDR3 bases: TGCAGTGCTAGAGATAATGCCCGTCGGGGACAGGGGAGGTGGGAAGAGACCCAGTACTTC. Its translation: CSARDNARRGQGRWEETQYF.

This clonotype was found many times. The CDR3: CASSPTGGAGEKLFF. CDR3 nucleotides: TGTGCCAGCAGCCCGACCGGGGGCGCGGGGGAAAAACTGTTTTTT. V and J are TRBV7-8 and TRBJ1-4; perhaps TRBD1 as D (6 bases). Trimming pared 5 bases from V and 8 bases from J, leaving 18 bases between. This CDR3 spans 15 amino acids. Per germline, CDR1 SGHVS and CDR2 FQNEAQ.

The rearrangement uses TRBV28 and TRBJ2-7; 10 nucleotides align to TRBD1. The trim removed 8 bases at V and 6 bases at J, leaving 13 bases unmatched. The length of the CDR3 is 15 residues. From germline, CDR1 is MDHEN and CDR2 SYDVKM. For the CDR3, the DNA is TGTGCCAGCGAATCGACCGGGACAGGGGAAACCGAGCAGTACTTC. Its translation: CASESTGTGETEQYF. The entire variable domain, with the rest obtained from reference TRBV28 and TRBJ2-7, is as follows: DVKVTQSSRYLVKRTGEKVFLECVQDMDHENMFWYRQDPGLGLRLIYFSYDVKMKEKGDIPEGYSVSREKKERFSLILESASTNQTSMYLCASESTGTGETEQYFGPGTRLTVT.

This clonotype was detected many times. The chain is built from TRBV6-1 and TRBJ2-1; no clear D gene. Germline loops: CDR1 MNHNS, CDR2 SASEGT. This CDR3 has 18 amino acids. The V end lost 5 bases, the J end lost 5 bases, and 25 bases lay between the germline ends. This CDR3 is CASSSGQELFRINNEQFF. Written as DNA, the CDR3 is TGTGCCAGCAGTTCTGGGCAGGAACTCTTCAGGATAAACAATGAGCAGTTCTTC.

This clonotype was detected a few times. The V call is TRBV2, the J call TRBJ1-2; no reliable D call. The CDR3 loop spans 13 amino acids. V dropped 2 bases and J dropped 5 bases, with 9 bases sitting between them. Looked up from germline, CDR1 is SNHLY and CDR2 is FYNNEI. The CDR3 here is CASSETGPYGYTF. In DNA, the CDR3 is TGTGCCAGCAGTGAAACCGGGCCTTATGGCTACACCTTC.

This clonotype has ten or more counts. The rearrangement links TRBV28 to TRBJ2-7; maybe TRBD1 (6 bases). V was shortened by 6 bases and J by 6 bases, with 21 bases between the two germline ends. The CDR3 covers 15 residues. Looked up from germline, CDR1 is MDHEN and CDR2 is SYDVKM. The chain's CDR3 is CASSPSDRPRGEQYF. The CDR3 DNA reads TGTGCCAGCAGCCCCTCCGACAGGCCTCGCGGCGAGCAGTACTTC.

The V gene is TRBV6-5, the J gene TRBJ1-5, with D possibly being TRBD1 (5 bases). V gave up 4 bases and J gave up 4 bases, with 14 bases separating them. CDR3 length: 15 amino acids. Germline V gives CDR1 MNHEY, CDR2 SVGAGI. The CDR3 loop is CASSSYTGGNQPQHF. The CDR3 nucleotides are TGTGCCAGCAGTTCTTATACGGGGGGAAATCAGCCCCAGCATTTT.

CDR3 region: CASSHRDSAYEQYF. The CDR3 DNA sequence: TGCGCCAGCAGCCACCGGGACAGCGCCTACGAGCAGTACTTC. The V call is TRBV4-1, the J call TRBJ2-7; 7 bases map to TRBD1. The CDR3 runs to 14 residues. Germline CDR1 is MGHRA and CDR2 is YSYEKL. The trim removed 3 bases at V and 2 bases at J, leaving 4 bases unmatched.

This clonotype occurred many times. The chain is built from TRBV7-2 and TRBJ2-3; 10 nucleotides line up with TRBD2. The trim removed 2 bases at V and 0 bases at J, leaving 2 bases unmatched. This CDR3 has 16 amino acids. The V gene's germline CDR1 is SGHTA and CDR2 FQGNSA. The CDR3 DNA sequence: TGTGCCAGCAGCTTAACTAGCGGGATTAGCACAGATACGCAGTATTTT. This sequence encodes CASSLTSGISTDTQYF.

The chain carries TRBV9 and TRBJ1-6, with D perhaps TRBD1 (5 bases). This CDR3 region has 11 residues. The germline CDR1 and CDR2 sequences are SGDLS and YYNGEE. V was cut by 3 bases and J by 15 bases, with 10 bases left in between. The CDR3 loop reads CASSGGRHLHF. The CDR3 DNA is TGTGCCAGCAGCGGGGGACGCCACCTCCACTTT.

The sample holds many counts of this clonotype. This sequence joins TRBV20-1 and TRBJ1-1; D unresolved. The V end lost 0 bases, the J end lost 0 bases, and 8 bases lay between the germline ends. There are 14 residues in the CDR3. CDR1 is DFQATT and CDR2 is SNEGSKA in the germline V gene (reference sequence). As DNA, the CDR3 is TGCAGTGCTAGAGATTTGGCTCTGAACACTGAAGCTTTCTTT. Its protein product is CSARDLALNTEAFF.

At least ten counts were recorded for this clonotype. The chain carries TRBV28 and TRBJ1-1; no definite D call. The V and J ends lost 6 bases and 0 bases respectively, with 11 bases between them. This CDR3 comprises 14 residues. Germline lookup yields CDR1 MDHEN and CDR2 SYDVKM. The chain's CDR3 is CASRLTHLNTEAFF. The DNA of the CDR3 is TGTGCCAGCAGACTAACGCATCTGAACACTGAAGCTTTCTTT.

This chain uses TRBV7-6 with TRBJ2-1, with 7 bases identical to TRBD1. CDR1 is SGHVS, CDR2 FNYEAQ, per germline. The V gene end was trimmed by 5 bases and the J gene end by 3 bases; junction bases not matched to a gene: 10. The CDR3 length is 16 residues. The CDR3, as DNA: TGTGCCAGCAGCCGACCAGGACAGGCCCTCTACAATGAGCAGTTCTTC. Its protein is CASSRPGQALYNEQFF.

This clonotype showed up many times. The genes are TRBV2 and TRBJ1-2; D unresolved. The CDR3 extends over 15 amino acids. CDR1 SNHLY and CDR2 FYNNEI come from the germline V gene. Trimming stripped 1 base from V and 2 bases from J, with 11 bases between. The chain's CDR3 is CASSEVFSGNYGYTF. The CDR3 DNA reads as TGTGCCAGCAGTGAAGTGTTTAGTGGGAACTATGGCTACACCTTC.

Worth noting for this clonotype: Since a much larger clone is just one base distant, this may be a read error. The chain combines TRBV5-1 with TRBJ2-7, with 8 nucleotides matching TRBD1. This CDR3 has 13 amino acids. Looked up from germline, CDR1 is SGHRS and CDR2 is YFSETQ. Trimming removed 1 base from V and 7 bases from J; junction bases left unmatched: 4. As DNA, the CDR3 is TGCGCCAGCAGCTTGTGGACAGGGTATGAGCAGTACTTC. It specifies CASSLWTGYEQYF.

To note about this clonotype: An end of the junction does not agree with germline; a read error may underlie this. The chain carries TRBV27 and TRBJ1-1; TRBD1 might be the D (6 bases). Looked up from germline, CDR1 is MNHEY and CDR2 is SMNVEV (reference sequence). This CDR3 region has 15 residues. The CDR3 bases are TGTGCCGGCAGTTTATCGCGGACAGCGAACACTGAAGCTTTCTTT. Residues: CAGSLSRTANTEAFF.

This clonotype was counted at least ten times. The V call is TRBV12-3 or TRBV12-4, the J call TRBJ2-1; D not resolved. The CDR3 consists of 15 residues. V was shortened by 6 bases and J by 3 bases, with 15 bases between the two germline ends. CDR3 coding DNA: TGTGCCAGCAGCCCTCTTGGCTCCCTCTACAATGAGCAGTTCTTC. Amino acids: CASSPLGSLYNEQFF.

There are a few counts of this clonotype. This sequence joins TRBV28 and TRBJ1-2; D is perhaps TRBD1 (5 bases). With 2 bases removed from V and 2 bases from J, the gap between germline ends came to 12 bases. The CDR3 is made up of 15 amino acids. Per the germline V gene, CDR1 is MDHEN and CDR2 is SYDVKM. CDR3 DNA sequence: TGTGCCAGCAGTTTAGTCACAGGAGAAAACTATGGCTACACCTTC. The encoded protein is CASSLVTGENYGYTF.